A single TCR beta chain is shown here with its context. Antigen unknown. Researchers ran the PCR with 60 Vbeta and 13 Jbeta primers. Authors' methods: About 11 million of tens of millions of unique TCR beta chains were shared, per a later count. This table comes from immunoSEQ multiplex PCR, and its TCRdb copy is limited to in-frame clones, with some not included. That table gives V, J and clone size, and the DNA gave D and trimming. This table holds 150,000 to 200,000 clones, roughly 79% found once. This entry is derived from a study of cytomegalovirus exposure and HLA in healthy donors. For the study at large: A prior analysis found about 120 million unique TCR beta sequences from 150 million to 200 million T cells.

The germline V gene has CDR1 SGHTA and CDR2 FQGNSA. This CDR3 has 14 residues. V was pared by 2 bases and J by 2 bases, with 9 bases between. The study's findings and limits: Later on, an analysis tied approximately 15,000 TCR beta sequences to HLA alleles at 0.05 false discovery rate. With later analysis, a missense DCLRE1C variant became linked to TCR beta V- and J-gene trimming.

This chain uses TRBV7-2 with TRBJ1-1; no firm D call. Specimen: PBMCs. The source of this sequence is a woman in her fifties or sixties in good health and CMV-seronegative. The CDR3 sequence: CASSLSTPNTEAFF. CDR3 coding DNA: TGTGCCAGCAGCTTAAGTACACCTAACACTGAAGCTTTCTTT.